This T cell receptor (beta chain) is from a study of identical twins. The CDR3 length is 15 residues. Trimming removed 6 bases from V and 7 bases from J; junction bases left unmatched: 14. Germline V gene data show CDR1 as ENHRY and CDR2 as SYGVKD. TCRdb re-analysed the 5' RACE reads in MiXCR, keeping a single row per CDR3 protein. The table records about 520,000 distinct CDR3 sequences, about 20% of them present only once. These data are also associated with another study on T cells expressing NK-cell markers.

The sequencing sample was made of CD4+ T cells sorted from blood. This receptor was taken from a woman aged 18-29 years in good health. The V and J genes are TRBV10-3 and TRBJ1-2; TRBD1 aligns across 7 bases. Written as DNA, the CDR3 is TGTGCCATCAGGGCCGAGACAGGGACCCGAGGTGGCTACACCTTC. This codes for CAIRAETGTRGGYTF.